This T cell receptor beta chain was identified during a study of blood T cells in healthy people across ages. Study summary: The template switching approach captured approximately one barcoded beta molecule for every two T cells.

Every participating donor contributed around 9.5 milliliters of peripheral blood through a draw. Germline assignment: CDR1 SGHRS and CDR2 YFSETQ. This CDR3 spans 17 amino acids. Whole-study results and caveats: Per million T cells, the diversity of TCR beta decreased roughly linearly as age advanced.

Alongside a J-beta primer mix, a sample-barcoded 5' primer served in a second PCR lasting roughly 7 to 11 cycles. With 12 random nucleotides, a template-switch adaptor tagged each individual cDNA molecule. MiXCR, run by TCRdb on the 5' RACE reads, gives a single entry per CDR3 protein. Among roughly 930,000 distinct CDR3 sequences listed, about 48% were seen once. Remarks on this clonotype: Its antigen is unknown. An end of the junction does not agree with germline; a read error may underlie this.

V and J are TRBV5-1 and TRBJ2-1, with a tentative D call TRBD2 (8 bases). Specimen: blood. The TCR comes from a man aged 25 to 45 in good health. CDR3 sequence (DNA): TGCACCAGCAGCTTGAATAGCGGGGACAGCTCCTACAATGAGCAGTTCTTC. Translating it yields CTSSLNSGDSSYNEQFF.